The entry below gives a single TCR beta chain sequence along with its context. The germline V gene encodes CDR1 SGDLS and CDR2 YYNGEE. The CDR3 sequence is 15 residues long. Trimming took 0 bases from V and 3 from J, leaving 12 bases between them. TCRdb's table, derived via immunoSEQ multiplex PCR, lists solely in-frame clones and lacks some. Of 200,000 to 250,000 clones listed, roughly 90% are singletons. This specimen comes from a study of blood T cell repertoires in COVID-19. For the study at large: The samples span acute and convalescent COVID-19 from the United States, Italy and Spain.

The source of this sequence is a woman aged 55 to 70 with acute or convalescent COVID-19. The source material was peripheral blood. The chain recombines TRBV9 with TRBJ2-5; D is perhaps TRBD1 (5 bases). DNA for the CDR3: TGTGCCAGCAGCGTAGCTATAGGGGTGGAAGAGACCCAGTACTTC. Protein product: CASSVAIGVEETQYF. The variable domain in full, completed from reference TRBV9 and TRBJ2-5, reads DSGVTQTPKHLITATGQRVTLRCSPRSGDLSVYWYQQSLDQGLQFLIQYYNGEERAKGNILERFSAQQFPDLHSELNLSSLELGDSALYFCASSVAIGVEETQYFGPGTRLLVL.